Listed below are T cell receptor beta chains from one sample, sequenced in a study of cytomegalovirus exposure and HLA in healthy donors. This table comes from immunoSEQ multiplex PCR, and its TCRdb copy is limited to in-frame clones, with some not included. Recorded for this sample: around 140,000 clones. Sequencing was performed on PBMCs. These receptors were obtained from a woman between 35 and 50 years old in good health and CMV-seronegative. CDR3s include the opening cysteine and the closing phenylalanine or tryptophan. Each record gives: J gene, V gene, CDR3 protein.

>TRBJ2-7|TRBV6-5
CASKLADGNEQYF
>NA|TRBV4-3
CASSQDNREFSYEQYF
>TRBJ2-1|TRBV15
CATSRGQANYNEQFF
>TRBJ1-2|TRBV6-5
CASSYGGGSGYGYTF
>TRBJ1-3|TRBV11-2
CASSDGWSGNTIYF
>TRBJ1-3|TRBV28
CASGGPGQGPNTIYF
>TRBJ1-5|TRBV6-1
CASSPDRFGNQPQHF
>TRBJ2-3|TRBV11-2
CASRAAGGRTDTQYF
>TRBJ2-7|TRBV6-5
CASRKTGTGNYEQYF
>TRBJ2-1|TRBV9
CASSVESGTSLSNEQFF
>TRBJ2-2|TRBV6-4
CASSERQGYTGELFF
>TRBJ2-4|TRBV19
CASSIAPPILASIQNIQYF
>TRBJ2-3|TRBV10-3
CAISELAGPDTQYF
>TRBJ1-2|TRBV5-1
CASGLQGQGESYTF
>TRBJ2-5|TRBV7-7
CASSSGTTPETQYF
>TRBJ1-1|TRBV27
CASSLEGATEAFF
>TRBJ2-1|TRBV19
CASGPTSGGANEQFF
>TRBJ1-1|TRBV9
CASSVGRTGGLGNTEAFF
>TRBJ2-1|TRBV5-6
CASSWGSEPYNEQFF
>TRBJ1-2|TRBV5-1
CASSFDMTDYGYTF
>TRBJ2-2|TRBV2
CASSNRGGYAGELFF
>TRBJ2-4|TRBV19
CASSGVPYIQYF
>TRBJ1-6|TRBV19
CASSIEGAGNSPLHF
>TRBJ1-2|TRBV4-3
CASSPGTSKNYGYTF
>TRBJ1-1|TRBV7-9
CASSLGVRGAFF
>TRBJ2-5|TRBV7-6
CASSFYGTAQETQYF
>TRBJ1-1|TRBV14
CASSQDRTGLGNTEAFF
>TRBJ2-1|TRBV5-1
CASSILGGSSYNEQFF
>TRBJ1-2|TRBV2
CASRQWTGADYGYTF
>TRBJ1-5|TRBV5-1
CASSLNTGVQPQHF
>TRBJ1-4|TRBV6-5
CASRIDRNEKLFF
>TRBJ2-1|TRBV5-4
CASSSGGGIRYEQFF
>TRBJ1-1|TRBV18
CASSTTDNTEAFF
>TRBJ1-2|TRBV2
CASSDPLRTGWAYGYTF
>TRBJ2-7|TRBV7-2
CASSLSSGYEQYF
>TRBJ2-2|TRBV19
CASSRGGQVGELFF